Shown below are 21 T cell receptor beta chains from a single sample sequenced in a study of blood T cell repertoires in COVID-19. TCRdb's copy holds only in-frame clones and misses some; the assay was immunoSEQ multiplex PCR. The data show about 300,000 clones, with more than 75% seen just once and around 4.6% held by the top ten. The source material was PBMCs or T cells enriched from blood (not recorded which). These TCRs come from a man under 40 who had recovered from COVID-19.

V usage is TRBV6-1 and J usage is TRBJ1-2; D is ambiguous. CDR1 and CDR2 (germline): MNHNS, SASEGT. The V end lost 0 bases, the J end lost 4 bases, and 6 bases lay between the germline ends. There are 13 residues in the CDR3. CDR3: CASSEAPGYGYTF. The DNA for the CDR3 is TGTGCCAGCAGTGAAGCTCCAGGCTATGGCTACACCTTC.

This clone was detected once. The V gene is TRBV6-6, the J gene TRBJ2-3; 7 bases are shared with TRBD1. Germline CDR1 is MNHNY and CDR2 is SVGAGI (reference sequence). Trimming removed 6 bases from V and 3 bases from J; junction bases left unmatched: 3. CDR3 length: 13 amino acids. CDR3: CASSYRGTDTQYF. Here the CDR3 DNA reads TGTGCCAGCAGCTACAGGGGAACAGATACGCAGTATTTT.

The J gene is TRBJ1-5, the V gene TRBV10-2; 7 positions match TRBD1. The CDR3 runs to 15 residues. Per germline, CDR1 WSHSY and CDR2 SAAADI. The J segment lost 0 bases and the V segment lost 6 bases, leaving 5 bases of the junction unmatched. In DNA, the CDR3 is TGCGCCAGCAGCGATACAGGGGTTAGCAATCAGCCCCAGCATTTT. It codes for CASSDTGVSNQPQHF.

The chain uses TRBV10-1 and TRBJ2-1, with 10 nucleotides matching TRBD2. The CDR3 is made up of 15 amino acids. The V gene's germline CDR1 is WNHNN and CDR2 SYGVQD (reference sequence). Germline trimming cut 3 bases from V and 7 bases from J; bases unmatched to any gene: 6. CDR3 amino acids: CASSDPGLADNEQFF. For the CDR3, the DNA is TGCGCCAGCAGTGATCCTGGACTAGCGGATAATGAGCAGTTCTTC.

The table lists this clone with a count of one. The chain couples TRBV20-1 to TRBJ2-3; D is possibly TRBD1 (5 bases). The CDR3 is made up of 14 amino acids. Per the germline V gene, CDR1 is DFQATT and CDR2 is SNEGSKA (reference sequence). V was clipped by 3 bases and J by 7 bases, with 17 bases between them. This chain's CDR3 is CSASLDTHKYTQYF. CDR3 nucleotide sequence: TGCAGTGCTAGTTTGGACACCCATAAATATACGCAGTATTTT.

The chain employs TRBV7-9 and TRBJ2-3; a weak D match, TRBD1 (6 bases). The CDR3 loop spans 15 amino acids. Germline V gene sequence: CDR1 SEHNR, CDR2 FQNEAQ (reference sequence). The ends were cut back, 2 bases at V and 6 bases at J, with 15 bases in the middle. CDR3 in amino acids: CASSLSGPGADTQYF. The CDR3 nucleotides read TGTGCCAGCAGCTTATCCGGACCAGGGGCGGATACGCAGTATTTT.

This clone has only a few counts. The chain couples TRBV5-1 to TRBJ2-1; 12 bases match TRBD2. V lost 4 bases, J lost 5 bases, and 7 bases stayed unmatched. CDR3 length equals 16 residues. Germline loops: CDR1 SGHRS, CDR2 YFSETQ. CDR3 loop: CASSPPLAGGHNEQFF. CDR3 DNA sequence: TGCGCCAGCAGCCCCCCTCTAGCGGGGGGGCACAATGAGCAGTTCTTC.

The rearrangement links TRBV6-5 to TRBJ2-1, with 10 bases fitting TRBD1. The germline gives CDR1 MNHEY, CDR2 SVGAGI. CDR3 length: 15 residues. The junction had 0 bases not matched to a gene; V was cut back by 2 bases and J by 2 bases. DNA for the CDR3: TGTGCCAGCAGTTACGACAGGGGGCCCTACAATGAGCAGTTCTTC. It translates to CASSYDRGPYNEQFF.

The rearrangement links TRBV4-1 to TRBJ2-2, with 11 positions matching TRBD1. V gave up 4 bases and J gave up 4 bases; unmatched junction bases: 5. There are 16 residues in the CDR3. CDR1 MGHRA and CDR2 YSYEKL come from the germline V gene. The CDR3: CASSRSGTGGTGELFF. CDR3 coding DNA: TGCGCCAGCAGCCGTTCCGGGACAGGGGGCACCGGGGAGCTGTTTTTT.

The rearrangement uses TRBV13 and TRBJ2-3; TRBD1 matches 8 bases. CDR1 PRHDT and CDR2 FYEKMQ come from the germline V gene (reference sequence). Trimming cost V 1 base and J 1 base; bases outside gene matches: 13. The CDR3 extends over 19 amino acids. CDR3 protein: CASSLAPLQGVWRTDTQYF. In DNA, the CDR3 is TGTGCCAGCAGCTTAGCCCCATTACAGGGGGTATGGCGCACAGATACGCAGTATTTT.

The count of this clone is one. The chain joins TRBV28 to TRBJ2-1, with 13 bases lining up with TRBD2. The CDR3 spans 17 residues. J lost 5 bases, V lost 5 bases, and 9 bases had no gene match. In germline, CDR1 is MDHEN, CDR2 SYDVKM. The CDR3 sequence is CASSPSGLAGNHNEQFF. The CDR3 region has the DNA TGTGCCAGCAGTCCCTCGGGACTAGCGGGGAACCACAATGAGCAGTTCTTC.

The CDR3 sequence is CASSGGSTDTQYF. The CDR3 DNA follows: TGTGCCAGCAGCGGGGGGAGCACAGATACGCAGTATTTT. V is TRBV7-9 and J is TRBJ2-3, with D possibly matching TRBD2 (6 bases). Deletions cut 5 bases from V and 0 bases from J, with 6 bases between. The germline gives CDR1 SEHNR, CDR2 FQNEAQ (reference sequence). CDR3 length: 13 amino acids.

This clone was seen more than once but under ten times. The chain combines TRBV4-1 with TRBJ2-1; 10 nucleotides align to TRBD2. From germline, CDR1 is MGHRA and CDR2 YSYEKL. This CDR3 has 18 residues. V was pared by 0 bases and J by 7 bases, with 12 bases of the junction left unmatched. CDR3 protein: CASSQESASGGLVNEQFF. In nucleotides, the CDR3 is TGCGCCAGCAGCCAAGAGTCGGCTAGCGGGGGCCTCGTTAATGAGCAGTTCTTC.

The V gene is TRBV6-5, the J gene TRBJ2-3, with 7 nucleotides matching TRBD1. This CDR3 has 13 residues. V was clipped by 8 bases and J by 1 base; unmatched bases: 3. The V gene's germline CDR1 is MNHEY and CDR2 SVGAGI. In nucleotides, the CDR3 is TGTGCCAGCCGGGACAGCCGCACAGATACGCAGTATTTT. Residues: CASRDSRTDTQYF.

The chain carries TRBV5-1 and TRBJ1-1; D uncertain. This CDR3 has 15 amino acids. V gave up 3 bases and J gave up 1 base, with 13 bases separating them. Germline V gene lookup returns CDR1 SGHRS and CDR2 YFSETQ. CDR3 loop: CASSSTGFSNTEAFF. DNA of the CDR3: TGCGCCAGCAGCTCCACGGGGTTCTCGAACACTGAAGCTTTCTTT.

The V and J genes are TRBV27 and TRBJ1-4; tentative D call: TRBD1 (5 bases). Germline V gene sequence: CDR1 MNHEY, CDR2 SMNVEV (reference sequence). The CDR3 covers 14 residues. V dropped 4 bases and J dropped 7 bases, with 13 bases sitting between them. The CDR3 region is CASSWGVGVEKLFF. In nucleotides, the CDR3 is TGTGCCAGCAGTTGGGGGGTCGGTGTTGAAAAACTGTTTTTT.

The rearrangement links TRBV5-6 to TRBJ2-7; D gene uncertain. Germline CDR1 SGHDT, CDR2 YYEEEE. The CDR3 spans 14 residues. V was pared by 0 bases and J by 4 bases, with 11 bases between. CDR3: CASSLGNEEYEQYF. The CDR3 region has the DNA TGTGCCAGCAGCTTGGGGAATGAGGAGTACGAGCAGTACTTC. Complete variable domain (other parts from reference TRBV5-6 and TRBJ2-7): DAGVTQSPTHLIKTRGQQVTLRCSPKSGHDTVSWYQQALGQGPQFIFQYYEEEERQRGNFPDRFSGHQFPNYSSELNVNALLLGDSALYLCASSLGNEEYEQYFGPGTRLTVT.

The chain has TRBV13 and TRBJ2-7, with a possible D match to TRBD1 (5 bases). Germline assignment: CDR1 PRHDT and CDR2 FYEKMQ (reference sequence). This CDR3 has 15 residues. The V and J ends lost 6 bases and 6 bases respectively, with 21 bases between them. The CDR3 spells CASRERGSASSEQYF. CDR3 DNA sequence: TGTGCCAGCAGGGAAAGGGGATCCGCCTCTTCCGAGCAGTACTTC.

The chain uses TRBV20-1 and TRBJ2-5; D may be TRBD2 (6 bases). Germline lookup yields CDR1 DFQATT and CDR2 SNEGSKA (reference sequence). The CDR3 consists of 15 residues. The V end was cut by 3 bases, the J end by 5 bases, with 19 bases between. CDR3 sequence reads: CSASQASEMVETQYF. As DNA, the CDR3 is TGCAGTGCTAGTCAGGCTAGCGAAATGGTCGAGACCCAGTACTTC.

The V and J genes are TRBV27 and TRBJ1-5, with 7 nucleotides matching TRBD1. This CDR3 has 15 residues. Germline trimming cut 3 bases from V and 4 bases from J; bases unmatched to any gene: 6. Germline assignment: CDR1 MNHEY and CDR2 SMNVEV (reference sequence). The chain's CDR3 is CASSFGRGDNQPQHF. As DNA, the CDR3 is TGTGCCAGCAGTTTCGGCAGGGGGGATAATCAGCCCCAGCATTTT.

The rearrangement joins TRBV11-3 to TRBJ2-1; D perhaps matches TRBD1 (6 bases). Germline V gene lookup returns CDR1 SGHNT and CDR2 YENEEA. Trimming took 4 bases from V and 0 from J, leaving 10 bases between them. This CDR3 is 15 amino acids long. The CDR3 region has the DNA TGTGCCAGCAGCTCCAGGGGACGCTCCTACAATGAGCAGTTCTTC. It encodes CASSSRGRSYNEQFF.